Sequencing of this T cell receptor (beta chain) was carried out in a study of blood T cell repertoires in COVID-19. On the study more broadly: COVID-19 samples, acute and convalescent, were from the United States, Italy and Spain. Sample material is recorded as cDNA or gDNA derived from T cells, B-cell-depleted T cells, or PBMCs.

Germline V gene lookup returns CDR1 KGHDR and CDR2 SFDVKD. The CDR3 is 14 amino acids. V was pared by 4 bases and J by 1 base, with 6 bases between. Original handling: Scientists estimated how many nucleated cells there were by amplifying reference gene primers. Assay: immunoSEQ multiplex PCR; the TCRdb copy retains only in-frame clones and omits some. From that table come the V and J calls and clone size; the DNA was used to work out D and trimming. The sample yields about 130,000 clones, roughly 91% seen once. The chain uses TRBV24-1 and TRBJ2-2, with no clear D. The material sequenced was peripheral blood. This TCR was sampled from a man aged 45-65 years with active or convalescent COVID-19. The CDR3 sequence is CATSESLNTGELFF. The CDR3 coding sequence is TGTGCCACCAGTGAATCGTTGAACACCGGGGAGCTGTTTTTT.